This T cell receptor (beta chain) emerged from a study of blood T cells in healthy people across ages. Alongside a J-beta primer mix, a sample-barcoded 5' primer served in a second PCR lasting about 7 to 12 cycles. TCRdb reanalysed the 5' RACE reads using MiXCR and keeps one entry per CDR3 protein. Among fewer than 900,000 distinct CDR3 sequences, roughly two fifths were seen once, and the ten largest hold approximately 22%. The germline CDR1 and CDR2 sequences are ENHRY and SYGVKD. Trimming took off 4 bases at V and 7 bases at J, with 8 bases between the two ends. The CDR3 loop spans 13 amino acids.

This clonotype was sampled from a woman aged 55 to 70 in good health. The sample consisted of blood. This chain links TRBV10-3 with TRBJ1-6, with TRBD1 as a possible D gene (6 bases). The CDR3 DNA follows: TGTGCCATCAGTGCGGGACAAAATTCACCCCTCCACTTT. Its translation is CAISAGQNSPLHF.